This paragraph reports one T cell receptor beta chain. Its antigen remains unidentified. This entry is derived from a study of OX40 agonist ivuxolimab in advanced cancers. Across the study: Cancers in dose escalation were hepatocellular, melanoma, renal cell and head and neck. In three patients, partial responses were observed, one with hepatocellular carcinoma and two with cutaneous melanoma. Study-wide points: More expanded clones were found, on average, in CD8+ than in CD4+ T cells.

Only in-frame clones appear in the TCRdb table, and some are missing; sequencing was by immunoSEQ multiplex PCR. The profile shows about 100,000 clones, about 88% of them singletons. Trimming took 2 bases from V and 8 from J, leaving 16 bases between them. The CDR3 is 15 residues long. The germline CDR1 and CDR2 sequences are SGHNT and YYREEE (reference sequence). This material consisted of CD4+ or CD8+ T cells sorted from blood, taken in a trial of the OX40 agonist ivuxolimab. This chain uses TRBV5-4 with TRBJ2-2, with a tentative D call TRBD2 (6 bases). The origin of this receptor is an adult with an advanced solid tumor such as melanoma, head and neck, liver or kidney cancer. The CDR3 DNA reads as TGTGCCAGCAGCTTTGGGACTGGACCCACTGGGGAGCTGTTTTTT. Protein sequence: CASSFGTGPTGELFF.